The 13 T cell receptor beta chains reported below all come from one sample, sequenced in a study of post-analysis software for immune sequencing data. Their antigens are not known. Prepared libraries of TCR beta cDNA carried unique molecular identifiers. TCRdb called the PCR reads again in MiXCR, with one record for every CDR3 protein. The data contain hundreds of thousands of distinct CDR3 sequences, 30% of them singletons. Study-level results: The study found TRBV5-6, TRBV5-1 and TRBV20-1 among five or six TRBV segments more frequent in patients than controls.

Sequenced input: blood. The receptor set was obtained from a girl aged 10-17 years with multiple sclerosis.

Many counts were recorded for this clonotype. V gene TRBV20-1 combines with J gene TRBJ2-7; no definite D call. CDR3 length: 13 amino acids. Germline assignment: CDR1 DFQATT and CDR2 SNEGSKA (reference sequence). The V and J ends lost 1 base and 1 base respectively, with 8 bases between them. This chain's CDR3 is CSARGHASYEQYF. As DNA, the CDR3 is TGCAGTGCTAGAGGACATGCGTCCTACGAGCAGTACTTC.

Comments on this clonotype: The junction does not match germline at one end; this may be a read error. The J gene is TRBJ1-4, the V gene TRBV6-5, with 7 positions matching TRBD1. The germline V gene has CDR1 MNHEY and CDR2 SVGAGI. This CDR3 contains 12 residues. The CDR3 region is CASSIGGEKRFF. The CDR3 nucleotides are TGTGCCAGCAGCATAGGGGGCGAAAAACGGTTTTTT.

This clonotype was found once. A much larger clonotype is one base distant, so this may be a read error. The gene calls are TRBV20-1 and TRBJ2-1; the D gene is possibly TRBD2 (6 bases). The J call could be wrong; TRBJ2-7 is a better fit for the DNA end. The germline V gene encodes CDR1 DFQATT and CDR2 SNEGSKA (reference sequence). The CDR3 covers 12 residues. Here the CDR3 DNA reads TGCAGTGGGGGGACTTCCTACAATGAGCAGTACTTC. Its protein product is CSGGTSYNEQYF.

This clonotype was observed a handful of times. The chain combines TRBV20-1 with TRBJ2-1; D is perhaps TRBD1 (5 bases). CDR1 and CDR2 from the germline V gene are DFQATT and SNEGSKA (reference sequence). V was pared by 3 bases and J by 8 bases, with 11 bases between. The CDR3 has 12 residues. CDR3 DNA sequence: TGCAGTGCTAGTGACAGATGGGATGAGCAGTTCTTC. Encoded protein: CSASDRWDEQFF.

This rearrangement joins TRBV6-1 to TRBJ2-1; D is tentatively TRBD1 or TRBD2 (6 bases each). V was pared by 8 bases and J by 7 bases, with 9 bases between. The CDR3 is 11 residues long. Germline values: CDR1 MNHNS, CDR2 SASEGT. The CDR3 nucleotides are TGTGCCAGCGGGGGGCAGAATGAGCAGTTCTTC. Translated, it gives CASGGQNEQFF.

The chain is built from TRBV15 and TRBJ2-7, with 8 bases fitting TRBD1. The V segment lost 2 bases and the J segment 0 bases; nucleotides outside the gene matches: 3. In germline, CDR1 is LNHNV, CDR2 YYDKDF (reference sequence). CDR3 length: 15 residues. The CDR3 region is CATSRPDRDSYEQYF. CDR3 coding DNA: TGTGCCACCAGCAGACCGGACAGGGACTCCTACGAGCAGTACTTC.

The chain recombines TRBV4-2 with TRBJ2-5; D call uncertain. With 0 bases removed from V and 2 bases from J, the gap between germline ends came to 4 bases. The CDR3 has 13 amino acids. Germline CDR1 is LGHNA and CDR2 is YNFKEQ. The CDR3 loop is CASSQDFQETQYF. CDR3 bases: TGTGCCAGCAGCCAAGACTTTCAAGAGACCCAGTACTTC.

The rearrangement uses TRBV4-2 and TRBJ1-6, with 7 bases identical to TRBD1. Germline V gives CDR1 LGHNA, CDR2 YNFKEQ. There are 15 residues in the CDR3. V lost 1 base to trimming and J lost 8 bases; unmatched junction nucleotides: 5. The CDR3 region is CASSQVGQEDSPLHF. The CDR3 region has the DNA TGTGCCAGCAGCCAAGTAGGACAGGAAGATTCACCCCTCCACTTT.

CDR3 nucleotide sequence: TGTGCTAGTGGTTTGGATTCACGACGCGATACGCAGTATTTT. Translating it yields CASGLDSRRDTQYF. The chain has TRBV12-5 and TRBJ2-3; D unclear. CDR1 is LGHNT and CDR2 is FRNRAP in the germline V gene. V was shortened by 1 base and J by 6 bases, with 11 bases between the two germline ends. The CDR3 extends over 14 amino acids.

V is TRBV28 and J is TRBJ2-5; the D gene could be TRBD1 or TRBD2 (7 bases each). With the DNA end fitting TRBJ2-7 better, the J assignment may be wrong. The CDR3 spans 14 residues. The germline V gene encodes CDR1 MDHEN and CDR2 SYDVKM. CDR3 bases: TGTGCCAGTAGCCCAGGGGGGGTAACCGACGAGCAGTACTTC. Amino acids: CASSPGGVTDEQYF.

J is TRBJ2-7 and V is TRBV2, with a possible D match to TRBD1 (6 bases). The V gene's germline CDR1 is SNHLY and CDR2 FYNNEI. The germline V and J ends were trimmed by 6 bases and 0 bases, with 15 bases remaining between them. This CDR3 is 15 amino acids long. CDR3 sequence: CASRSRDTYSYEQYF. The CDR3 DNA sequence: TGTGCCAGCAGGTCCCGGGACACCTACTCCTACGAGCAGTACTTC.

The rearrangement uses TRBV20-1 and TRBJ1-1; D gene unclear. Trimming pared 5 bases from V and 1 base from J, leaving 23 bases between. Germline CDR1 is DFQATT and CDR2 is SNEGSKA (reference sequence). The CDR3 has 17 residues. This CDR3 reads CSARRLGDVTQNTEAFF. As DNA, the CDR3 is TGCAGTGCTCGTAGGTTAGGCGACGTAACCCAGAACACTGAAGCTTTCTTT.

The CDR3 protein is CSARDPGGYEQYF. The CDR3 nucleotides are TGCAGTGCTAGAGATCCTGGTGGCTACGAGCAGTACTTC. V and J are TRBV20-1 and TRBJ2-7, with no clear D. Germline loops: CDR1 DFQATT, CDR2 SNEGSKA (reference sequence). With 0 bases removed from V and 3 bases from J, the gap between germline ends came to 9 bases. CDR3 length: 13 amino acids.